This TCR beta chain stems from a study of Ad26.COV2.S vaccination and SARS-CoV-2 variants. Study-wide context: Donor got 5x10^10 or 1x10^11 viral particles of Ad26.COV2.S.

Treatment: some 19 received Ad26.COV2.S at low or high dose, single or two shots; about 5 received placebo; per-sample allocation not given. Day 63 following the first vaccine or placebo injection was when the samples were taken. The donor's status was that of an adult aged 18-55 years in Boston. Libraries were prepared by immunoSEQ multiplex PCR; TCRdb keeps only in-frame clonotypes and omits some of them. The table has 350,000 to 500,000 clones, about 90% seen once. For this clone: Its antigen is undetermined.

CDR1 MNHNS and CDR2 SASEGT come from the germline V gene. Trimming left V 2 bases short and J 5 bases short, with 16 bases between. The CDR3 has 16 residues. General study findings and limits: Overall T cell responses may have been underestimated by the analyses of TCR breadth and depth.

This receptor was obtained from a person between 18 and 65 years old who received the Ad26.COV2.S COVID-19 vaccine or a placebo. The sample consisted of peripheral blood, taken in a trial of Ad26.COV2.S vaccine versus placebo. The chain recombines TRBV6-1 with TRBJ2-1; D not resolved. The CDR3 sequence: CASSESRYLEHNEQFF. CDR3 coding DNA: TGTGCCAGCAGTGAATCCAGGTACCTAGAGCACAATGAGCAGTTCTTC.